This is a list of T cell receptor beta chains from one sample in a study of identical twins. TCRdb reprocessed the 5' RACE reads via MiXCR and lists one record per CDR3 protein. The sample shows a few hundred thousand distinct CDR3 sequences, under 9.5% of them seen only once. This same sample was also part of a study on yellow fever vaccine responses in identical twins.

Sequenced sample: memory (CD45RO+) T cells sorted from blood. These receptors all come from a woman younger than 30 in good health. Each CDR3 is given with its conserved first and last residue. A D gene is named only where the DNA matches it firmly. Clone size is stated in some rows and not others, as once, few, many or a class when expanded.

size	V	D	J	length	DNA	CDR3
.	TRBV7-6	.	TRBJ2-2	14	TGTGCCAGCAGCCAGTCTAGGGGCACCGGGGAGCTGTTTTTT	CASSQSRGTGELFF
.	TRBV7-2	.	TRBJ1-4	14	TGTGCCAGCAGCCTACAATGGGGAGAAAAACTGTTCTTTTTT	CASSLQWGEKLFFF
.	TRBV6-2/TRBV6-3	.	TRBJ2-3	17	TGTGCCAGCAGTTACTCGTCAACGGGGGGCTACACAGATACGCAGTATTTT	CASSYSSTGGYTDTQYF
.	TRBV20-1	.	TRBJ1-4	15	TGCAGTGCTAGAGATGAAGGTCCAACTAATGAAAAACTGTTTTTT	CSARDEGPTNEKLFF
few	TRBV13	TRBD1	TRBJ2-7	15	TGTGCCAGCAGCTTAGATAATGGCAGGGGGCTCGAGCAGTACTTC	CASSLDNGRGLEQYF
few	TRBV19	TRBD2	TRBJ2-3	15	TGTGCCAGTAGTGCTAGCGGCCGTTCGGGAGATACGCAGTATTTT	CASSASGRSGDTQYF
many	TRBV12-3/TRBV12-4	.	TRBJ2-5	14	TGTGCCAGCAGGCCGGGGGCGACCCGAGAGACCCAGTACTTC	CASRPGATRETQYF
many	TRBV11-3	.	TRBJ2-1	14	TGTGCCAGCAGCCCAACCTATGGGGGCAGTGAGCAGTTCTTC	CASSPTYGGSEQFF
few	TRBV16	.	TRBJ1-5	14	TGTGCCAGCAGCCAAGCAGGGGTGGTTCAGCCCCAGCATTTT	CASSQAGVVQPQHF
many	TRBV2	.	TRBJ1-6	14	TGTGCCAGCGGACCGGGACGGGTTAATTCACCCCTCCACTTT	CASGPGRVNSPLHF
few	TRBV20-1	TRBD2	TRBJ2-5	14	TGCAGGTCTAGCGGGAGTGGCCTCCAAGAGACCCAGTACTTC	CRSSGSGLQETQYF
few	TRBV6-2/TRBV6-3	TRBD2	TRBJ2-3	15	TGTGCCAGCAGTTCGGCTAGCGGGACGACAGATACGCAGTATTTT	CASSSASGTTDTQYF